Each of the 16 T cell receptor beta chains below was sequenced from the same sample in a study of PD-1 blockade in classical Hodgkin lymphoma. No patient escaped relapse after autologous stem cell transplantation, and brentuximab vedotin exposure varied. Libraries were prepared by immunoSEQ multiplex PCR; TCRdb keeps only in-frame clonotypes and omits some of them. This sample has over 10,000 clones, with 80% found just once. The material sequenced was peripheral blood mononuclear cells (PBMCs), taken at baseline. These receptors came from a human donor with classical Hodgkin lymphoma.

The CDR3 region is CAISTSYEQFF. The CDR3, as DNA: TGTGCCATCAGCACTAGTTATGAGCAGTTCTTC. V is TRBV10-3 and J is TRBJ2-1, with D perhaps TRBD2 (5 bases). The germline CDR1 and CDR2 sequences are ENHRY and SYGVKD. The CDR3 extends over 11 amino acids. Trimming cost V 6 bases and J 8 bases, with 8 bases left between them.

This clone has just one count. V and J are TRBV7-2 and TRBJ1-2; D is unresolved. CDR3 size: 12 residues. Trimming took 7 bases from V and 5 from J, leaving 11 bases between them. CDR1 SGHTA and CDR2 FQGNSA come from the germline V gene. CDR3 region: CASTPEGYGYTF. DNA for the CDR3: TGTGCCAGCACCCCGGAGGGATATGGCTACACCTTC.

The chain employs TRBV11-2 and TRBJ2-7; TRBD2 is a possible D gene (5 bases). V lost 0 bases, J lost 2 bases, and 11 bases lay in between. The CDR3 is 15 residues long. The germline gives CDR1 SGHAT, CDR2 FQNNGV. CDR3 residues: CASSLEPSGAYEQYF. In nucleotides, the CDR3 is TGTGCCAGCAGCTTAGAACCGAGCGGTGCCTACGAGCAGTACTTC.

Only a few counts were recorded for this clone. The CDR3 DNA follows: TGTGCCAGCAGCTCGAACTCGCCGGGACTAGCGGGAGGTTCAGATACGCAGTATTTT. Residues: CASSSNSPGLAGGSDTQYF. The chain carries TRBV7-9 and TRBJ2-3; 15 bases are a match to TRBD2. Losses at the gene ends were 4 bases for V and 4 bases for J; bases not matched to a gene: 12. This CDR3 is built from 19 residues. The germline CDR1 and CDR2 sequences are SEHNR and FQNEAQ (reference sequence). Based on the CDR3 plus reference TRBV7-9 and TRBJ2-3, the full variable domain is DTGVSQNPRHKITKRGQNVTFRCDPISEHNRLYWYRQTLGQGPEFLTYFQNEAQLEKSRLLSDRFSAERPKGSFSTLEIQRTEQGDSAMYLCASSSNSPGLAGGSDTQYFGPGTRLTVL.

As for this clone: With only one base between it and a far larger clone, this is likely a read error. At the DNA level, this CDR3 is encoded by other sequences in the same sample as well. The V gene is TRBV6-5, the J gene TRBJ1-2; 9 bases map to TRBD1. Germline values: CDR1 MNHEY, CDR2 SVGAGI. The CDR3 is 14 amino acids. The ends lost 6 bases at V and 5 bases at J; junction bases unmatched: 7. The CDR3 DNA is TGTGCCAGCAGCCCCGGGACAGGGACTTATGGCTACACCTTC. Its protein is CASSPGTGTYGYTF.

The DNA of the CDR3 is TGTGCCAGCAGCACCCCTGGACTAGCGGGAGCAGAGACCCAGTACTTC. Residues: CASSTPGLAGAETQYF. The chain is built from TRBV7-9 and TRBJ2-5; 13 nucleotides match TRBD2. This CDR3 spans 16 amino acids. Germline trimming cut 5 bases from V and 4 bases from J; bases unmatched to any gene: 7. The V gene's germline CDR1 is SEHNR and CDR2 FQNEAQ (reference sequence).

This chain joins TRBV6-6 and TRBJ2-1, with no clear D. The CDR3 spans 11 residues. V lost 10 bases to trimming and J lost 3 bases, with 7 bases between them. Looked up from germline, CDR1 is MNHNY and CDR2 is SVGAGI (reference sequence). The CDR3 nucleotides are TGTGCCACGAAGGTCTACAATGAGCAGTTCTTC. It yields the protein CATKVYNEQFF.

V is TRBV7-9 and J is TRBJ1-2; 7 bases fit TRBD1. The CDR3 has 15 amino acids. V lost 5 bases to trimming and J lost 6 bases; unmatched junction nucleotides: 12. CDR1 and CDR2 (germline): SEHNR, FQNEAQ (reference sequence). The CDR3 sequence is CASSTQTGSTNGYTF. CDR3 bases: TGTGCCAGCAGCACTCAGACAGGGTCCACAAATGGCTACACCTTC.

The V call is TRBV6-1, the J call TRBJ2-7, with TRBD1 identical over 11 bases. The length of the CDR3 is 14 residues. The ends lost 9 bases at V and 2 bases at J; junction bases unmatched: 6. Germline V gene lookup returns CDR1 MNHNS and CDR2 SASEGT. The CDR3 DNA reads TGTGCCAGTCGTCGGACAGGGGGCCCCTACGAGCAGTACTTC. It codes for CASRRTGGPYEQYF.

The chain recombines TRBV7-9 with TRBJ2-7; weak D call: TRBD1 (6 bases). The CDR3 is 13 residues long. The V and J ends lost 8 bases and 4 bases respectively, with 15 bases between them. Germline loops: CDR1 SEHNR, CDR2 FQNEAQ (reference sequence). The CDR3 DNA reads as TGTGCCAGCCTACTTCCAGGGGCATACGAGCAGTACTTC. Its translation is CASLLPGAYEQYF.

V gene TRBV9 combines with J gene TRBJ1-2, with D unresolved. CDR1 is SGDLS and CDR2 is YYNGEE in the germline V gene. The CDR3 extends over 13 amino acids. Trimming pared 3 bases from V and 8 bases from J, leaving 14 bases between. CDR3 coding DNA: TGTGCCAGCAGCGCCGTCAGCACCTCCGGCTACACCTTC. Protein sequence: CASSAVSTSGYTF.

This rearrangement joins TRBV28 to TRBJ1-5; 7 bases are shared with TRBD1. Germline V lookup: CDR1 MDHEN, CDR2 SYDVKM. The V gene end was trimmed by 6 bases and the J gene end by 8 bases; junction bases not matched to a gene: 10. CDR3 length equals 14 residues. The CDR3 loop is CASSLQGTMKPQHF. The DNA for the CDR3 is TGTGCCAGCAGCTTACAGGGGACGATGAAGCCCCAGCATTTT.

In its sample, this clone was seen once. This chain connects TRBV21-1 to TRBJ2-7; the D segment call TRBD2 is taken from the table without a DNA check. TRBV21-1 counts as a pseudogene. The length of the CDR3 is 18 residues. The CDR3 region is CASSLWKEGSGRADEQYF. DNA for the CDR3: TGTGCCAGCAGCCTCTGGAAGGAGGGAAGCGGGAGGGCCGACGAGCAGTACTTC.

V gene TRBV18 combines with J gene TRBJ2-5, with 7 nucleotides matching TRBD2. V trimming: 1 base; J trimming: 7 bases; junction bases outside the gene matches: 18. There are 18 residues in the CDR3. Germline values: CDR1 KGHSH, CDR2 LQKENI. The CDR3 loop reads CASSPLTGTNPPAGTQYF. The DNA for the CDR3 is TGTGCCAGCTCACCACTAACCGGGACTAATCCCCCGGCGGGGACCCAGTACTTC.

This clone was counted only a few times. The chain uses TRBV6-5 and TRBJ1-5; D might be TRBD1 (6 bases). This CDR3 is 15 amino acids long. In germline, CDR1 is MNHEY, CDR2 SVGAGI. The germline V and J ends were trimmed by 6 bases and 0 bases, with 12 bases remaining between them. The CDR3 protein is CASSSQGYSNQPQHF. CDR3 bases: TGTGCCAGCAGCTCACAGGGTTATAGCAATCAGCCCCAGCATTTT.

This chain connects TRBV25-1 to TRBJ2-3; D may be TRBD2 (5 bases). The V end lost 3 bases, the J end lost 3 bases, and 10 bases lay between the germline ends. CDR3 length: 14 residues. Germline values: CDR1 MGHDK, CDR2 SYGVNS. For the CDR3, the DNA is TGTGCCAGCAGTGATCTAGGGAGTACAGATACGCAGTATTTT. It codes for CASSDLGSTDTQYF.